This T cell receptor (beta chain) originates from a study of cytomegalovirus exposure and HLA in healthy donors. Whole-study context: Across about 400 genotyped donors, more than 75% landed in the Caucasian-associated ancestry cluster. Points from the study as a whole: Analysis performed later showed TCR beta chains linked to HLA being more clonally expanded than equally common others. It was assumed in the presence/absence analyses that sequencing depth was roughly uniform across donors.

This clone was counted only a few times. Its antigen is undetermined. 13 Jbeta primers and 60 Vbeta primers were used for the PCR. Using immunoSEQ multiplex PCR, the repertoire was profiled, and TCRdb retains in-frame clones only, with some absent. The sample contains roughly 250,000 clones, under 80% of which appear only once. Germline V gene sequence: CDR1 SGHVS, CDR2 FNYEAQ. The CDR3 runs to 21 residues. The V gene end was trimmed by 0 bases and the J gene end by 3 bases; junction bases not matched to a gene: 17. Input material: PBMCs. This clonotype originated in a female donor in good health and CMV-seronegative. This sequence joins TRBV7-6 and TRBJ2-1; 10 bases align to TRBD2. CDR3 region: CASSLAPPGVAGGGLYNEQFF. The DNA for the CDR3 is TGTGCCAGCAGCTTAGCCCCACCCGGGGTAGCGGGAGGTGGACTCTACAATGAGCAGTTCTTC.